This entry lists 24 T cell receptor beta chains sequenced from one sample in a study of T-cell reconstitution after alpha-beta-depleted transplantation in children. Preparation of the TCRbeta library was carried out with unique molecular identifiers. TCRdb recomputed calls from the PCR reads with MiXCR, one row per CDR3 protein. The sample has under 350,000 distinct CDR3 sequences; 9.9% are singletons. This specimen consisted of PBMCs from the stem cell graft donor, obtained from the stem cell graft. The receptors stem from a human donor who donated a stem cell graft to a child with SCID.

This clonotype was recorded a few times. A much larger clone differs by one base, so this may be a read error. The chain employs TRBV5-8 and TRBJ1-1, with 8 nucleotides matching TRBD1. The CDR3 sequence is 13 residues long. The V segment lost 2 bases and the J segment 5 bases; nucleotides outside the gene matches: 2. Germline CDR1 reads SGHTS; CDR2 reads YDEGEE. The CDR3: CASSLYRGTEAFF. CDR3 in DNA: TGTGCCAGCAGCTTATACAGGGGGACTGAAGCTTTCTTT. The full variable domain, rest sourced from reference TRBV5-8 and TRBJ1-1, is EAGVTQSPTHLIKTRGQQATLRCSPISGHTSVYWYQQALGLGLQFLLWYDEGEERNRGNFPPRFSGRQFPNYSSELNVNALELEDSALYLCASSLYRGTEAFFGQGTRLTVV.

This clonotype appeared many times. The gene calls are TRBV7-9 and TRBJ2-3; TRBD2 matches at 7 bases. V was pared by 7 bases and J by 2 bases, with 9 bases of the junction left unmatched. CDR1 is SEHNR, CDR2 FQNEAQ, per germline (reference sequence). CDR3 size: 15 residues. CDR3 coding DNA: TGTGCCAGCATCTGGACCGGGACTACCACAGATACGCAGTATTTT. Amino acid sequence: CASIWTGTTTDTQYF.

This clonotype appeared a few times. The rearrangement joins TRBV3-1 to TRBJ2-2, with no clear D. The CDR3 runs to 14 residues. Trimming shortened V by 3 bases and J by 7 bases, and 12 bases separated the two germline ends. In germline, CDR1 is LGHDT, CDR2 YNNKEL (reference sequence). CDR3 bases: TGTGCCAGCAGCCACCTTGAAGGAAGCGGGGAGCTGTTTTTT. Translation gives CASSHLEGSGELFF.

Only a few counts were recorded for this clonotype. V gene TRBV21-1 combines with J gene TRBJ2-5; TRBD1 is taken as the D call from the table, unchecked against the DNA. TRBV21-1 is shown as a pseudogene. The CDR3 has 19 residues. CDR3 sequence reads: CASSKEMSDGRSSKETQYF. CDR3 coding DNA: TGTGCCAGCAGCAAAGAGATGAGCGACGGGCGATCATCGAAAGAGACCCAGTACTTC.

This clonotype has at least ten counts. The chain carries TRBV25-1 and TRBJ1-5; D gene unclear. The CDR3 length is 14 residues. Germline V gene lookup returns CDR1 MGHDK and CDR2 SYGVNS. V lost 2 bases and J 6 bases, leaving 11 bases between the germline ends. In nucleotides, the CDR3 is TGTGCCAGCAGTGAAGCAGGATGGGGTCAGCCCCAGCATTTT. Translated: CASSEAGWGQPQHF.

The DNA of the CDR3 is TGTGCCAGCAGAGGTCTCACAGATACGCAGTATTTT. It translates to CASRGLTDTQYF. The chain carries TRBV6-4 and TRBJ2-3; D remains ambiguous. CDR1 and CDR2 (germline): MRHNA, SNTAGT. Trimming took 6 bases from V and 2 from J, leaving 6 bases between them. The CDR3 totals 12 residues.

The table lists this clonotype with a few counts. The rearrangement links TRBV20-1 to TRBJ2-7; maybe TRBD2 (6 bases). Germline V CDR1 and CDR2: DFQATT, SNEGSKA (reference sequence). This CDR3 comprises 14 residues. V was trimmed by 6 bases and J by 0 bases, leaving 15 bases between them. The CDR3 here is CSATTTRHSYEQYF. The CDR3 DNA reads as TGCAGTGCAACGACGACTAGACACTCCTACGAGCAGTACTTC.

There are a few counts of this clonotype. V and J are TRBV10-3 and TRBJ2-1; D gene unclear. The ends were cut back, 7 bases at V and 5 bases at J, with 12 bases in the middle. The CDR3 loop spans 13 amino acids. Germline V gene data show CDR1 as ENHRY and CDR2 as SYGVKD. The CDR3 nucleotides read TGTGCCATCACTCGCCCCCCGCACAATGAGCAGTTCTTC. Its translation: CAITRPPHNEQFF.

This clonotype was recorded at least ten times. The chain employs TRBV27 and TRBJ2-7; possibly TRBD1 for D (6 bases). V gave up 4 bases and J gave up 3 bases, with 13 bases separating them. The CDR3 runs to 14 residues. Germline assignment: CDR1 MNHEY and CDR2 SMNVEV (reference sequence). Here the CDR3 reads CASSSGDTHYEQYF. In DNA form, the CDR3 reads TGTGCCAGCAGTTCTGGGGACACCCACTACGAGCAGTACTTC.

The J gene is TRBJ1-1, the V gene TRBV5-1; TRBD1 might be the D (6 bases). This CDR3 has 16 amino acids. Germline values: CDR1 SGHRS, CDR2 YFSETQ. V was clipped by 0 bases and J by 3 bases, with 15 bases between them. The CDR3 is CASSLVGGHLDTEAFF. The CDR3, as DNA: TGCGCCAGCAGCTTGGTAGGGGGGCACCTTGACACTGAAGCTTTCTTT.

This clonotype was seen at least ten times. This sequence joins TRBV6-2 or TRBV6-3 and TRBJ2-5; D is unresolved. Germline-derived CDR1 and CDR2 are MNHEY and SVGEGT. There are 14 residues in the CDR3. The V end lost 6 bases, the J end lost 0 bases, and 11 bases lay between the germline ends. CDR3 amino acids: CASSPGRNQETQYF. The CDR3 nucleotides read TGTGCCAGCAGCCCAGGACGTAACCAAGAGACCCAGTACTTC.

V usage is TRBV5-1 and J usage is TRBJ1-1, with unresolved D. The CDR3 spans 13 residues. Germline V lookup: CDR1 SGHRS, CDR2 YFSETQ. V was trimmed by 7 bases and J by 7 bases, leaving 17 bases between them. The CDR3 is CASRRAGGFEAFF. The CDR3 DNA follows: TGCGCCAGCCGACGGGCGGGTGGTTTTGAAGCTTTCTTT.

The chain combines TRBV30 with TRBJ2-6; D gene ambiguous. The length of the CDR3 is 17 residues. Germline CDR1 reads GTSNPN; CDR2 reads SVGIG (reference sequence). The ends were cut back, 4 bases at V and 0 bases at J, with 16 bases in the middle. The CDR3 sequence: CAWILIRQNSGANVLTF. CDR3 bases: TGTGCCTGGATTCTCATAAGGCAGAACTCTGGGGCCAACGTCCTGACTTTC.

The sample holds a few counts of this clonotype. The CDR3 here is CASSLRSRTEDEQYF. The CDR3 DNA is TGTGCCAGCAGCTTAAGGTCCCGGACAGAGGACGAGCAGTACTTC. J is TRBJ2-7 and V is TRBV7-8; D possibly corresponds to TRBD1 (6 bases). Per the germline V gene, CDR1 is SGHVS and CDR2 is FQNEAQ. The CDR3 contains 15 residues. V lost 2 bases and J lost 5, with 16 bases in between.

CDR3 sequence: CASSGGTRTNTGELFF. The CDR3 coding sequence is TGTGCCAGCAGCGGAGGGACCCGTACGAACACCGGGGAGCTGTTTTTT. The chain is built from TRBV7-2 and TRBJ2-2, with a tentative D call TRBD2 (6 bases). Germline V gene data show CDR1 as SGHTA and CDR2 as FQGNSA. The V gene lost 5 bases and the J gene lost 0 bases, with 13 bases spanning the gap. This CDR3 is 16 amino acids long.

This clonotype came up a few times. V usage is TRBV20-1 and J usage is TRBJ2-5; no definite D call. V was cut by 1 base and J by 2 bases, with 8 bases left in between. Looked up from germline, CDR1 is DFQATT and CDR2 is SNEGSKA (reference sequence). This CDR3 is built from 13 residues. CDR3 region: CSARGGLQETQYF. As DNA, the CDR3 is TGCAGTGCTAGAGGTGGCTTACAAGAGACCCAGTACTTC.

The J gene is TRBJ2-3, the V gene TRBV9; D unresolved. The ends were cut back, 0 bases at V and 6 bases at J, with 8 bases in the middle. Germline values: CDR1 SGDLS, CDR2 YYNGEE. This CDR3 spans 13 amino acids. The CDR3 sequence is CASSVDYPDTQYF. CDR3 bases: TGTGCCAGCAGCGTAGATTATCCGGATACGCAGTATTTT.

This sequence joins TRBV12-3 or TRBV12-4 and TRBJ2-1; D possibly corresponds to TRBD1 (5 bases). V was trimmed by 5 bases and J by 3 bases, leaving 11 bases between them. The CDR3 spans 14 residues. The CDR3: CASSTQTVYNEQFF. The CDR3, as DNA: TGTGCCAGCAGTACCCAGACAGTCTACAATGAGCAGTTCTTC.

This clonotype was detected ten times or more. The chain couples TRBV20-1 to TRBJ2-1; TRBD2 matches at 11 bases. The V segment lost 7 bases and the J segment 4 bases; nucleotides outside the gene matches: 12. Germline values: CDR1 DFQATT, CDR2 SNEGSKA (reference sequence). The CDR3 runs 16 residues. The CDR3 bases are TGCAGTGTTCCCCTGGCGACTAGCGGGGTATACAATGAGCAGTTCTTC. This gives the protein CSVPLATSGVYNEQFF.

This clonotype was counted many times. The genes are TRBV25-1 and TRBJ2-2; 8 bases agree with TRBD2. The junction had 6 bases not matched to a gene; V was cut back by 3 bases and J by 0 bases. From germline, CDR1 is MGHDK and CDR2 SYGVNS. CDR3 length: 17 residues. CDR3 amino acids: CASSEPRGAANTGELFF. Here the CDR3 DNA reads TGTGCCAGCAGTGAGCCGCGGGGGGCGGCGAACACCGGGGAGCTGTTTTTT.

The rearrangement uses TRBV10-2 and TRBJ2-3; D unclear. Germline CDR1 and CDR2: WSHSY and SAAADI. The V and J ends lost 7 bases and 4 bases respectively, with 15 bases between them. The CDR3 covers 14 residues. The CDR3 DNA sequence: TGCGCCAGCAAGGCGGCGGCTCCGCCAGATACGCAGTATTTT. Protein: CASKAAAPPDTQYF.

This clonotype was detected only a few times. The rearrangement links TRBV25-1 to TRBJ2-3, with 8 bases aligning to TRBD1. The CDR3 totals 14 residues. The V gene end was trimmed by 9 bases and the J gene end by 2 bases; junction bases not matched to a gene: 7. The germline V gene has CDR1 MGHDK and CDR2 SYGVNS. CDR3 residues: CASQTGAITDTQYF. The CDR3 nucleotides are TGTGCCAGTCAGACAGGGGCTATCACAGATACGCAGTATTTT.

This clonotype was recorded at least ten times. This chain uses TRBV23-1 with TRBJ2-2; a possible D gene is TRBD1 (6 bases). TRBV23-1 is an ORF; its function is uncertain. The V gene lost 4 bases and the J gene lost 2 bases, with 17 bases spanning the gap. The CDR3 contains 17 residues. The chain's CDR3 is CASSPRVTGTNTGELFF. The CDR3 region has the DNA TGCGCCAGCAGTCCAAGGGTTACAGGGACCAACACCGGGGAGCTGTTTTTT.

Points on this clonotype: This may stem from a read error, because a much larger clone lies one nucleotide away. This chain connects TRBV20-1 to TRBJ2-3; D possibly corresponds to TRBD1 (6 bases). Looked up from germline, CDR1 is DFQATT and CDR2 is SNEGSKA (reference sequence). The CDR3 loop spans 14 amino acids. CDR3 region: CGARLIGGGDTQYF. CDR3 DNA: TGCGGTGCTAGATTGATTGGGGGCGGGGATACGCAGTATTTT.